This T cell receptor (beta chain) came from a study of T cells in Graves' hyperthyroidism and ophthalmopathy. General observations from the study: Ophthalmopathy and stable hyperthyroidism were told apart by a 13 V-J model. Ophthalmopathy got predicted by the model a median around 6.8 months before its onset.

There were TCR beta CDR3 regions amplified from RNA transcripts. The study used the HTBI primer set for a first-round RT-PCR of the TCR CDR3. MiXCR was run by TCRdb on the multiplex PCR reads, yielding one entry per CDR3 protein. Of roughly 750,000 distinct CDR3 sequences listed, 15% to 20% are singletons. For this clonotype: Its antigen remains unknown. One end of the junction does not line up with germline, which may come from a read error.

The germline V gene has CDR1 DFQATT and CDR2 SNEGSKA (reference sequence). CDR3 length: 11 residues. The source of this sequence is a man between 18 and 35 years old with Graves' hyperthyroidism. Sequenced sample: blood. V usage is TRBV20-1 and J usage is TRBJ2-1; no clear D. Here the CDR3 DNA reads TGCAGTGCTAGGGTATACAGTGAGCAGTTCTTC. Its translation is CSARVYSEQFF.